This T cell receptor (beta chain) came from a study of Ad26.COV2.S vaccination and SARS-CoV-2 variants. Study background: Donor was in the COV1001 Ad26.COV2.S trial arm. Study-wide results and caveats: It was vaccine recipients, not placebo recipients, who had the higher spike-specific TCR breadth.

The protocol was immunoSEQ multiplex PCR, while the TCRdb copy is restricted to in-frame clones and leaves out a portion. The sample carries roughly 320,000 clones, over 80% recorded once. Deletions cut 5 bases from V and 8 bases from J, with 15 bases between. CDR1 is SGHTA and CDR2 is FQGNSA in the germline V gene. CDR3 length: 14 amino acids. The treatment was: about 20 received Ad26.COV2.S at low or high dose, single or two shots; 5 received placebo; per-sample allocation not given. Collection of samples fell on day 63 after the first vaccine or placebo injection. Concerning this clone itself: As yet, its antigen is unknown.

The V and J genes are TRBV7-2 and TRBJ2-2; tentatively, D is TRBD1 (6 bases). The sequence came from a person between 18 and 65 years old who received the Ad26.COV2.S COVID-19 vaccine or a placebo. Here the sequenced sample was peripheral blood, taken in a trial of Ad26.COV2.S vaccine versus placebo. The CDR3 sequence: CASSLSYRAGELFF. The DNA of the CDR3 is TGTGCCAGCAGCCTCTCTTACAGGGCTGGGGAGCTGTTTTTT.